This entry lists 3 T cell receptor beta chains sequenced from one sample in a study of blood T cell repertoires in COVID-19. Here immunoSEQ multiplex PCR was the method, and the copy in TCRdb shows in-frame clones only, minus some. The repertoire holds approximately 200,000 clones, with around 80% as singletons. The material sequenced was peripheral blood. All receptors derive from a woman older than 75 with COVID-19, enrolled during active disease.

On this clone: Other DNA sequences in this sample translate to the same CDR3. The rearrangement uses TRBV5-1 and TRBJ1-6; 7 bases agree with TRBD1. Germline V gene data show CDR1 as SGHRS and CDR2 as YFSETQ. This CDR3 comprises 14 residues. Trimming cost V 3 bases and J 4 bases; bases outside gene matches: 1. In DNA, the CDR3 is TGCGCCAGCAGCTCGGGACAGTATAATTCACCCCTCCACTTT. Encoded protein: CASSSGQYNSPLHF.

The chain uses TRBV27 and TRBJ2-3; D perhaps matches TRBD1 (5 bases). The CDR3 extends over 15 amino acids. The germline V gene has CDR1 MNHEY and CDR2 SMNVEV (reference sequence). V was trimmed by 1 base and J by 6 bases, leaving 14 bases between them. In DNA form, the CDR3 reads TGTGCCAGCAGTTTATGGACAAGCCCAACGGATACGCAGTATTTT. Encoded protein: CASSLWTSPTDTQYF.

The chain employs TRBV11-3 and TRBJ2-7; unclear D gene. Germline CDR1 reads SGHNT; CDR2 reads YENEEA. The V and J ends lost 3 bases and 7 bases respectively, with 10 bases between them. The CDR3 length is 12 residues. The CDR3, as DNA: TGTGCCAGCAGCTTTTCGGGTGGGGAGCAGTACTTC. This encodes CASSFSGGEQYF.